This T cell receptor beta chain stems from a study of blood T cells in healthy people across ages. Study-wide results and caveats: Getting older went along with TCR beta diversity per million T cells dropping roughly linearly.

With a J-beta primer mix and a sample-barcoded 5' primer, a second PCR ran 7 to 11 cycles. All cDNA molecules were each tagged by a template-switch adaptor with 12 random nucleotides. From the 5' RACE reads, TCRdb called clonotypes with MiXCR, one entry per CDR3 protein. The table includes more than 500,000 distinct CDR3 sequences, 27% detected once. Ten or more counts support this clonotype. Its antigen remains unknown. Healthy Caucasian individuals from Russia aged roughly 6 to 90 were enrolled as donors. Each sample yielded at least 6 million isolated PBMCs. CDR3 length: 15 residues. V was trimmed by 2 bases and J by 6 bases, leaving 14 bases between them. Per the germline V gene, CDR1 is SEHNR and CDR2 is FQNEAQ (reference sequence).

Sequencing input: blood. This sequence originates from a woman aged 70-85 years in good health. The chain carries TRBV7-9 and TRBJ2-1, with D perhaps given as TRBD1 or TRBD2 (6 bases each). The CDR3 loop reads CASSLLTGAPNEQFF. CDR3 bases: TGTGCCAGCAGCTTACTTACGGGGGCCCCCAATGAGCAGTTCTTC.